These 8 T cell receptor beta chains were all obtained from the same sample, sequenced in a study of blood T cell repertoires in COVID-19. Profiled with immunoSEQ multiplex PCR; TCRdb holds only in-frame clones, not every one. Among fewer than 200,000 clones listed, around 79% were seen once. The source material was peripheral blood. The origin of the receptors is a woman aged 55 to 70 with COVID-19, enrolled during active disease.

This chain links TRBV7-3 with TRBJ2-7; possible D gene TRBD2, 7 bases. V lost 1 base to trimming and J lost 1 base, with 11 bases between them. This CDR3 has 15 residues. Per germline, CDR1 SGHTA and CDR2 FQGTGA. CDR3 sequence reads: CASSLKGEGSYEQYF. The CDR3 nucleotides are TGTGCCAGCAGCTTAAAGGGGGAGGGGTCCTACGAGCAGTACTTC.

J is TRBJ2-3 and V is TRBV9, with 9 bases matching TRBD2. CDR1 SGDLS and CDR2 YYNGEE come from the germline V gene. V dropped 3 bases and J dropped 1; count of bases not matched to a gene: 12. This CDR3 has 18 amino acids. CDR3 DNA sequence: TGTGCCAGCAGCGAGACTAGCGGCCTTTGGAGGGGCACAGATACGCAGTATTTT. This gives the protein CASSETSGLWRGTDTQYF.

The rearrangement joins TRBV2 to TRBJ2-3; D is perhaps TRBD1 (5 bases). Trimming shortened V by 0 bases and J by 1 base, and 5 bases separated the two germline ends. This CDR3 spans 14 amino acids. CDR1 is SNHLY, CDR2 FYNNEI, per germline. In DNA form, the CDR3 reads TGTGCCAGCAGTGAAGCGGGGCGCACAGATACGCAGTATTTT. As protein: CASSEAGRTDTQYF.

The chain carries TRBV3-1 (or the pseudogene TRBV3-2) and TRBJ2-3, with a weak D call TRBD1 (5 bases). From germline, CDR1 is LGHDT and CDR2 YNNKEL (reference sequence). The germline V and J ends were trimmed by 0 bases and 5 bases, with 15 bases remaining between them. The CDR3 extends over 16 amino acids. The CDR3 reads CASSQETDPGIDTQYF. For the CDR3, the DNA is TGTGCCAGCAGCCAAGAGACAGACCCAGGGATAGATACGCAGTATTTT.

The chain links TRBV27 to TRBJ2-1; 7 nucleotides agree with TRBD2. With V trimmed by 3 bases and J by 3 bases, 2 bases remained unmatched. The CDR3 contains 14 residues. Germline-derived CDR1 and CDR2 are MNHEY and SMNVEV (reference sequence). CDR3 in amino acids: CASSLSGIYNEQFF. As DNA, the CDR3 is TGTGCCAGCAGTTTGAGCGGGATCTACAATGAGCAGTTCTTC.

The chain uses TRBV18 and TRBJ1-2; 9 bases fit TRBD1. This CDR3 contains 16 residues. J gave up 8 bases and V 2 bases, and 12 bases lay outside the gene matches. Germline CDR1 KGHSH, CDR2 LQKENI. DNA of the CDR3: TGTGCCAGCTCACCAGATCTCGCACAGGGGGCACGAGGCTACACCTTC. This encodes CASSPDLAQGARGYTF.

The V gene is TRBV4-2, the J gene TRBJ2-3; D possibly corresponds to TRBD1 (6 bases). V dropped 11 bases and J dropped 6 bases, with 24 bases sitting between them. Germline CDR1 LGHNA, CDR2 YNFKEQ. The CDR3 sequence is 15 residues long. CDR3 coding DNA: TGTGCCCGCCGGGGTGGGGAGTACAGGGTGGATACGCAGTATTTT. Translated, it gives CARRGGEYRVDTQYF.

The chain employs TRBV14 and TRBJ2-7; D gene ambiguous. CDR1 SGHDN and CDR2 FVKESK come from the germline V gene. Deletions cut 0 bases from V and 7 bases from J, with 13 bases between. CDR3 size: 14 residues. CDR3 sequence reads: CASSQEVVSGEQYV. Written as DNA, the CDR3 is TGTGCCAGCAGCCAAGAGGTGGTATCGGGTGAGCAGTACGTC.